The source of this TCR beta chain is a study of T cells in Graves' hyperthyroidism and ophthalmopathy. This clonotype has at least ten counts. Patients with uncontrolled infections, other autoimmune diseases, pregnancy or lactation were excluded. Each diagnosis drew on symptoms, thyroxine, TRAb, thyroid ultrasound and orbital computed tomography findings. Authors of the study amplified TCR beta CDR3 regions from RNA transcripts. TCR CDR3 underwent first-round RT-PCR with the HTBI primer set. TCRdb redid the calling of the multiplex PCR reads with MiXCR, one entry per CDR3 protein. The sample has around 390,000 distinct CDR3 sequences; about 14% are singletons. The V and J ends lost 5 bases and 6 bases respectively, with 29 bases between them. This CDR3 is 19 amino acids long. Germline V gene lookup returns CDR1 MNHNS and CDR2 SASEGT.

The rearrangement uses TRBV6-1 and TRBJ2-1; a weak D match, TRBD2 (8 bases). This sequence was found in a woman aged 30 to 39 with Graves' ophthalmopathy. The sequencing sample was made of blood. Here the CDR3 DNA reads TGTGCCAGCAGTTCCAGGGGGAGGTTTGGACTAGCCGTGGGCAATGAGCAGTTCTTC. It yields the protein CASSSRGRFGLAVGNEQFF.